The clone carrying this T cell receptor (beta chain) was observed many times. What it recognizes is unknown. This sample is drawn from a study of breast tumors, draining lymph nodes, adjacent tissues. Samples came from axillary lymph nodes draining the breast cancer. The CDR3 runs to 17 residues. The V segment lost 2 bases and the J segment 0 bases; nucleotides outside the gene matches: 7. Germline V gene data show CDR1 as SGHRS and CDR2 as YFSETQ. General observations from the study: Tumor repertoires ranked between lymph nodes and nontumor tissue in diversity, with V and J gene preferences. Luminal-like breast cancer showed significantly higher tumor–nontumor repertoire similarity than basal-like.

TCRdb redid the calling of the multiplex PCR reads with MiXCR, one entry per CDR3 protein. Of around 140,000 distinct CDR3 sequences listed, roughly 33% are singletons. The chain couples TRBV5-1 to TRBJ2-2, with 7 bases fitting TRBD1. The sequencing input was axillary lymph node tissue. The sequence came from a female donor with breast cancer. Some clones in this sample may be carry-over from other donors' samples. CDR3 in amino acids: CASSLLPGQTNTGELFF. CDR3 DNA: TGCGCCAGCAGCTTACTCCCGGGACAGACGAACACCGGGGAGCTGTTTTTT.